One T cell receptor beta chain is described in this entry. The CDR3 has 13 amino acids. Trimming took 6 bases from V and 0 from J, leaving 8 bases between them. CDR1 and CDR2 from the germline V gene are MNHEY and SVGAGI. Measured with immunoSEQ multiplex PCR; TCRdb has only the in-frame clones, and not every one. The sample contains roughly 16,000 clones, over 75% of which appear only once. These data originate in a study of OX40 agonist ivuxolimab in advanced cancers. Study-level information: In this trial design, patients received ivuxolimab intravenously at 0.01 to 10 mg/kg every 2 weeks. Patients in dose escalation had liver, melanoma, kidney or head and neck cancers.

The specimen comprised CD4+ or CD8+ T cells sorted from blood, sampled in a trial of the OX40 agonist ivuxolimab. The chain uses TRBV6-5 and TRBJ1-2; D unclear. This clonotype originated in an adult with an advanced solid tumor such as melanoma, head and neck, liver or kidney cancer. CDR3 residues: CASSPGANYGYTF. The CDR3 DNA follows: TGTGCCAGCAGCCCCGGGGCTAACTATGGCTACACCTTC.